Presented here are 17 T cell receptor beta chains from one specimen sequenced in a study of OX40 agonist ivuxolimab in advanced cancers. The method was immunoSEQ multiplex PCR; TCRdb's version includes in-frame clones alone and lacks a portion of them. The sample contains 11,000 to 15,000 clones, about 77% of which appear only once. Sequencing used CD4+ or CD8+ T cells sorted from blood, obtained in a trial of the OX40 agonist ivuxolimab. All receptors come from an adult with an advanced solid tumor such as melanoma, head and neck, liver or kidney cancer.

J is TRBJ2-7 and V is TRBV2; 15 nucleotides agree with TRBD2. The germline V gene has CDR1 SNHLY and CDR2 FYNNEI. The ends lost 6 bases at V and 4 bases at J; junction bases unmatched: 10. CDR3 length equals 17 residues. CDR3 nucleotide sequence: TGTGCCAGCAGGACTGGGGGACTAGCGGGAGGAAGATACGAGCAGTACTTC. This codes for CASRTGGLAGGRYEQYF.

The chain couples TRBV18 to TRBJ1-1, with TRBD1 matching 9 bases. Germline trimming cut 4 bases from V and 6 bases from J; bases unmatched to any gene: 9. This CDR3 contains 15 residues. The V gene's germline CDR1 is KGHSH and CDR2 LQKENI. CDR3 loop: CASSHRTGDMAEAFF. The CDR3 nucleotides are TGTGCCAGCTCACACCGGACAGGGGATATGGCTGAAGCTTTCTTT.

CDR3 nucleotide sequence: TGTGCCAGCAGTCTCTTAGCGGGAGGGGCACCAGATACGCAGTATTTT. Translation gives CASSLLAGGAPDTQYF. The V call is TRBV27, the J call TRBJ2-3; TRBD2 matches 11 bases. The CDR3 has 16 residues. V lost 5 bases and J lost 4; bases outside the gene matches: 8. From germline, CDR1 is MNHEY and CDR2 SMNVEV (reference sequence).

V gene TRBV6-5 combines with J gene TRBJ1-4; TRBD1 might be the D (5 bases). Looked up from germline, CDR1 is MNHEY and CDR2 is SVGAGI. V was shortened by 4 bases and J by 8 bases, with 14 bases between the two germline ends. CDR3 length: 14 residues. Written as DNA, the CDR3 is TGTGCCAGCAGTTCTCCGGACATCGGGGAAAAACTGTTTTTT. Protein: CASSSPDIGEKLFF.

The chain has TRBV6-6 and TRBJ1-2; perhaps TRBD1 as D (5 bases). Trimming took 5 bases from V and 8 from J, leaving 9 bases between them. This CDR3 comprises 11 residues. Looked up from germline, CDR1 is MNHNY and CDR2 is SVGAGI (reference sequence). CDR3 residues: CASSTGTGYTF. The CDR3 DNA follows: TGTGCCAGCAGTACCGGGACCGGCTACACCTTC.

The DNA of the CDR3 is TGTGCCACTCTAAGGAGCTGGGCTTATGGCTACACCTTC. This encodes CATLRSWAYGYTF. The gene calls are TRBV19 and TRBJ1-2; no clear D gene. V was pared by 10 bases and J by 5 bases, with 17 bases between. This CDR3 contains 13 residues. Per the germline V gene, CDR1 is LNHDA and CDR2 is SQIVND (reference sequence).

CDR3 nucleotides: TGCGCCAGCAGCCATCCTAGCGGGGGCACCTACGAGCAGTACTTC. Translating it yields CASSHPSGGTYEQYF. The rearrangement links TRBV4-1 to TRBJ2-7; 10 nucleotides align to TRBD2. CDR1 and CDR2 (germline): MGHRA, YSYEKL. V shed 3 bases and J 2 bases; nucleotides not matched to a gene: 4. This CDR3 is built from 15 residues.

This clone was seen only a few times. The chain employs TRBV7-2 and TRBJ2-1, with TRBD2 identical over 11 bases. CDR1 and CDR2 (germline): SGHTA, FQGNSA. J was trimmed by 7 bases and V by 0 bases; bases with no gene match: 2. CDR3 length: 15 residues. CDR3 residues: CASSLALAGENEQFF. DNA of the CDR3: TGTGCCAGCAGCTTAGCACTAGCGGGAGAAAATGAGCAGTTCTTC.

The V and J genes are TRBV6-5 and TRBJ2-7, with D possibly matching TRBD1 (6 bases). Trimming cost V 5 bases and J 3 bases, with 17 bases left between them. The CDR3 is 15 amino acids. Germline CDR1 reads MNHEY; CDR2 reads SVGAGI. The CDR3 protein is CASSPRSDRNYEQYF. The CDR3 nucleotides are TGTGCCAGCAGTCCCAGATCGGACAGAAACTACGAGCAGTACTTC.

This clone was recorded a few times. This chain uses TRBV30 with TRBJ2-5; 8 positions match TRBD2. The ends lost 3 bases at V and 3 bases at J; junction bases unmatched: 3. This CDR3 contains 13 residues. Germline CDR1 is GTSNPN and CDR2 is SVGIG (reference sequence). Here the CDR3 reads CAWSDGGEETQYF. CDR3 nucleotide sequence: TGTGCCTGGAGCGACGGGGGGGAAGAGACCCAGTACTTC.

The genes are TRBV27 and TRBJ2-3; D is ambiguous. The germline CDR1 and CDR2 sequences are MNHEY and SMNVEV (reference sequence). This CDR3 region has 17 residues. Trimming left V 5 bases short and J 6 bases short, with 24 bases between. In nucleotides, the CDR3 is TGTGCCAGCAGTCCCCGGTGGGGAATGGAGATTCCGGATACGCAGTATTTT. Its protein product is CASSPRWGMEIPDTQYF.

This sequence joins TRBV25-1 and TRBJ1-3; no reliable D call. The germline gives CDR1 MGHDK, CDR2 SYGVNS. The CDR3 totals 11 residues. Trimming pared 6 bases from V and 11 bases from J, leaving 11 bases between. The CDR3, as DNA: TGTGCCAGCAGAGCGGGAGGATCCATATATTTT. Translation: CASRAGGSIYF.

The chain combines TRBV6-6 with TRBJ2-7, with TRBD1 matching over 7 bases. This CDR3 contains 12 residues. Germline CDR1 reads MNHNY; CDR2 reads SVGAGI (reference sequence). V dropped 7 bases and J dropped 6; count of bases not matched to a gene: 6. The CDR3 nucleotides are TGTGCCAGCACGGAAGGGGGCCTCGAGCAGTACTTC. Translating gives CASTEGGLEQYF.

This clone was recorded a few times. The chain couples TRBV27 to TRBJ2-7, with D unresolved. This CDR3 has 14 amino acids. V shed 0 bases and J shed 4 bases, with 10 bases lying between them. Germline CDR1 is MNHEY and CDR2 is SMNVEV (reference sequence). As DNA, the CDR3 is TGTGCCAGCAGTTTATCGAATTTGGTTTACGAGCAGTACTTC. Its protein is CASSLSNLVYEQYF.

The chain couples TRBV10-1 to TRBJ1-4; no clear D gene. This CDR3 is 14 amino acids long. Trimming removed 2 bases at V and 5 bases at J, with 9 bases between. The germline V gene has CDR1 WNHNN and CDR2 SYGVQD (reference sequence). The CDR3 bases are TGCGCCAGCAGTGAGGCGGAAGGGAATGAAAAACTGTTTTTT. It encodes CASSEAEGNEKLFF.

The rearrangement uses TRBV5-6 and TRBJ2-3; 7 nucleotides match TRBD2. The germline V gene has CDR1 SGHDT and CDR2 YYEEEE. The CDR3 runs to 16 residues. V lost 0 bases and J lost 4; bases outside the gene matches: 8. CDR3 bases: TGTGCCAGCAGCTTGGATCTAGCGGCCTGGGCAGATACGCAGTATTTT. It encodes CASSLDLAAWADTQYF.

The chain joins TRBV28 to TRBJ2-5; possible D gene TRBD1, 5 bases. V shed 2 bases and J shed 3 bases, with 13 bases lying between them. Germline lookup yields CDR1 MDHEN and CDR2 SYDVKM. This CDR3 is built from 15 residues. The CDR3, as DNA: TGTGCCAGCAGTTTACGCAGGGTTGTAGAAGAGACCCAGTACTTC. It specifies CASSLRRVVEETQYF.